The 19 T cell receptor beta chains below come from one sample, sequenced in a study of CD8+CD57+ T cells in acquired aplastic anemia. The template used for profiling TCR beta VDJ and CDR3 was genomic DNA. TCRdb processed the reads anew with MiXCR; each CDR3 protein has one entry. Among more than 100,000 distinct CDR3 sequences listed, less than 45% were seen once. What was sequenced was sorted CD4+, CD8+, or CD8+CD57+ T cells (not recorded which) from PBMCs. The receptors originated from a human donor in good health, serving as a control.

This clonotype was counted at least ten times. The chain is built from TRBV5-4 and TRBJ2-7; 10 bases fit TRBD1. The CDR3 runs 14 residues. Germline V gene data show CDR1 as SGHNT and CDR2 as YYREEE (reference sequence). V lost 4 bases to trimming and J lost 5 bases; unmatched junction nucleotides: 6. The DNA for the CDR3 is TGTGCCAGCAGCCCTAGACAGGGGGCGGACGAGCAGTACTTC. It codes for CASSPRQGADEQYF. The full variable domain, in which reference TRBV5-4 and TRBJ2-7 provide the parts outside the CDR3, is ETGVTQSPTHLIKTRGQQVTLRCSSQSGHNTVSWYQQALGQGPQFIFQYYREEENGRGNFPPRFSGLQFPNYSSELNVNALELDDSALYLCASSPRQGADEQYFGPGTRLTVT.

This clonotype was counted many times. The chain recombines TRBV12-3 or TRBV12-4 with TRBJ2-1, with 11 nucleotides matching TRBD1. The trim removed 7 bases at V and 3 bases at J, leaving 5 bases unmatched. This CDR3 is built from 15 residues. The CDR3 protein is CASTPGTGGYNEQFF. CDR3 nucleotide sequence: TGTGCCAGCACTCCGGGGACAGGGGGCTACAATGAGCAGTTCTTC.

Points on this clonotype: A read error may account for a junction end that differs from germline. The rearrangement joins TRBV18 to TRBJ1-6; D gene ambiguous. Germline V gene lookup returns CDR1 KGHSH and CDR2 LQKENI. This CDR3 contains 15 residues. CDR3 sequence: CASSPQSSYNSPLYF. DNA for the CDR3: TGTGCCAGCTCACCACAAAGCTCCTATAATTCACCCCTCTACTTT.

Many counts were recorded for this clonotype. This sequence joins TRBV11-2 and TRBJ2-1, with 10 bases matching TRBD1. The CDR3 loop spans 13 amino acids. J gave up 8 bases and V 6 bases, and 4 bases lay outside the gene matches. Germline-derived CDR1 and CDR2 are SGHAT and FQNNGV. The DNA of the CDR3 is TGTGCCAGCAGAAGACAGGGGGCGTATGAGCAGTTCTTC. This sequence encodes CASRRQGAYEQFF.

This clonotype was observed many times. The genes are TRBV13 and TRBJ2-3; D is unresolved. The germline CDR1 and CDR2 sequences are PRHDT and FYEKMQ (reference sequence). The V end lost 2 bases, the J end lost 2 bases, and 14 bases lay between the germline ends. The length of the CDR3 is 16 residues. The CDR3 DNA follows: TGTGCCAGCAGCTTAAAGGGCTCCCTCGCCACAGATACGCAGTATTTT. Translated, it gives CASSLKGSLATDTQYF.

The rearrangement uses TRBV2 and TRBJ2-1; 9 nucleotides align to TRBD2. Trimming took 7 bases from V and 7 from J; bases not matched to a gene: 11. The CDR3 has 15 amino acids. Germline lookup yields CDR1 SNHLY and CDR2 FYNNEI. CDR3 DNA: TGTGCCAGCAATCCTGCGGGGGGGACGGGTAATGAGCAGTTCTTC. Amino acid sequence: CASNPAGGTGNEQFF.

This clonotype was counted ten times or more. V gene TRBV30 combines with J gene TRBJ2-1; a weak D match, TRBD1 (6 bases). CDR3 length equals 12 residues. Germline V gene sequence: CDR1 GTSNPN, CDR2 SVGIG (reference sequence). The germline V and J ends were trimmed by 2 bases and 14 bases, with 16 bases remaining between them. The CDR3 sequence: CAWSLVAGDKFF. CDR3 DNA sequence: TGTGCCTGGAGTCTGGTCGCAGGGGATAAGTTCTTC.

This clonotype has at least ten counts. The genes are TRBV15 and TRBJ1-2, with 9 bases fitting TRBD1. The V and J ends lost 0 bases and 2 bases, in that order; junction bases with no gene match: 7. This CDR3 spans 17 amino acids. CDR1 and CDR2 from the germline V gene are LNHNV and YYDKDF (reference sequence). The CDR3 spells CATSRETRDRVNYGYTF. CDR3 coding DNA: TGTGCCACCAGCAGAGAAACCCGGGACAGGGTGAACTATGGCTACACCTTC.

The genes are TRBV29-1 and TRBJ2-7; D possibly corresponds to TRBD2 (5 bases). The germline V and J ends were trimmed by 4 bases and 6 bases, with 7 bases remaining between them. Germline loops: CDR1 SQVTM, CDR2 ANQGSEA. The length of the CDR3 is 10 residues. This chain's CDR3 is CSVVRGEQYF. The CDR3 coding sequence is TGCAGCGTTGTACGGGGCGAGCAGTACTTC.

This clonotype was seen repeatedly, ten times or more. As DNA, the CDR3 is TGTGCCAGCAGTCCCGGACAGGGGAGGACTGAAGCTTTCTTT. This sequence encodes CASSPGQGRTEAFF. This chain links TRBV2 with TRBJ1-1; 9 bases agree with TRBD1. The length of the CDR3 is 14 residues. V shed 5 bases, J shed 5 bases, and the junction held 6 bases outside the gene matches. CDR1 is SNHLY, CDR2 FYNNEI, per germline.

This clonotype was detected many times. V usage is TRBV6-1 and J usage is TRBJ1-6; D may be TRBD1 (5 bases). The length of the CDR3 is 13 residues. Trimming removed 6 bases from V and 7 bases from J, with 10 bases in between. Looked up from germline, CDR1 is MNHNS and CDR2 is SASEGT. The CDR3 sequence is CASRSGTNSPLHF. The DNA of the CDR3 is TGTGCCAGCAGGTCCGGGACGAATTCACCCCTCCACTTT.

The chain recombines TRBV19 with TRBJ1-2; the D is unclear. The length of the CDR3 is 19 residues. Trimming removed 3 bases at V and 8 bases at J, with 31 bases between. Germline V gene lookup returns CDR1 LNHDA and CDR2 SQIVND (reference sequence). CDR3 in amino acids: CASSITAQQPRSPYEGYTF. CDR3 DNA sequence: TGTGCCAGTAGTATTACAGCACAACAGCCCCGCTCACCTTACGAGGGCTACACCTTC.

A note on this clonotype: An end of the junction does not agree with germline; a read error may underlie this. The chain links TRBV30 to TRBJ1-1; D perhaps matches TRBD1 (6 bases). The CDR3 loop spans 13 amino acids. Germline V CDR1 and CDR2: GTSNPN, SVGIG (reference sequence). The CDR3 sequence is CAWSVTRDTEALF. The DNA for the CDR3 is TGTGCCTGGAGTGTGACGAGGGACACTGAAGCTCTCTTT.

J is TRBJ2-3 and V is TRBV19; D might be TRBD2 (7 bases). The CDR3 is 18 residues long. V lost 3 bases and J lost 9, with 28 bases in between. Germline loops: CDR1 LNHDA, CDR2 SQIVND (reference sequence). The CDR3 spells CASSMSLSREPEGETQYF. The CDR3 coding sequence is TGTGCCAGTAGTATGTCCCTATCGCGGGAGCCGGAGGGGGAGACGCAGTATTTT. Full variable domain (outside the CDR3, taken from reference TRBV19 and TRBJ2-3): DGGITQSPKYLFRKEGQNVTLSCEQNLNHDAMYWYRQDPGQGLRLIYYSQIVNDFQKGDIAEGYSVSREKKESFPLTVTSAQKNPTAFYLCASSMSLSREPEGETQYFGPGTRLTVL.

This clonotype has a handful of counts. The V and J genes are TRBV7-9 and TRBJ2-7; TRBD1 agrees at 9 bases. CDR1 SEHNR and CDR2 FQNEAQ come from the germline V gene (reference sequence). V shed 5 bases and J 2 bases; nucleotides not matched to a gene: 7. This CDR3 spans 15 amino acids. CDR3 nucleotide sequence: TGTGCCAGCAGCCCGGGACAGGGTCGGGCCTACGAGCAGTACTTC. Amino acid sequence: CASSPGQGRAYEQYF. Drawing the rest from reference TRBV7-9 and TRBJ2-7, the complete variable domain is DTGVSQNPRHKITKRGQNVTFRCDPISEHNRLYWYRQTLGQGPEFLTYFQNEAQLEKSRLLSDRFSAERPKGSFSTLEIQRTEQGDSAMYLCASSPGQGRAYEQYFGPGTRLTVT.

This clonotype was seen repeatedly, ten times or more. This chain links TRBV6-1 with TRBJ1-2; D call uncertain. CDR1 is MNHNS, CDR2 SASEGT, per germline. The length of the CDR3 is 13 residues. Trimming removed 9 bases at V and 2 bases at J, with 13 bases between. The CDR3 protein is CASKVGLNYGYTF. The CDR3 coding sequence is TGTGCCAGTAAGGTTGGCCTCAACTATGGCTACACCTTC.

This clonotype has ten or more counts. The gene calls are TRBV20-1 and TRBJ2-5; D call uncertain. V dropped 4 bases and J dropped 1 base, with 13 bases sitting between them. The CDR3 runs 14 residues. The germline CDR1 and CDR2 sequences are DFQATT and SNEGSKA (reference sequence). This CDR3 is CSATPLVIQETQYF. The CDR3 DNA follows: TGCAGTGCTACTCCTCTAGTAATCCAAGAGACCCAGTACTTC.

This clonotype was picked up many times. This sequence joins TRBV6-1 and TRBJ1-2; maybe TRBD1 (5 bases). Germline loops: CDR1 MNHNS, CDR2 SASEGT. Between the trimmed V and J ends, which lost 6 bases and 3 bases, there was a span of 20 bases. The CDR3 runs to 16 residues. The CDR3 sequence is CASRNRRGKGYYGYTF. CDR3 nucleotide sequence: TGTGCCAGCAGGAACCGCCGGGGGAAGGGCTACTATGGCTACACCTTC.

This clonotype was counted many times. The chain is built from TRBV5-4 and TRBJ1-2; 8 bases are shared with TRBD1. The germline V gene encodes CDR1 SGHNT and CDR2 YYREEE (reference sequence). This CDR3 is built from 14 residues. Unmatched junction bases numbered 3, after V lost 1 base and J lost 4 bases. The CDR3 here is CASSLRGQVYGYTF. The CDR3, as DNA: TGTGCCAGCAGCTTGCGGGGACAGGTCTATGGCTACACCTTC. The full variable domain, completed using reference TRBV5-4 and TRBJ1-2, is ETGVTQSPTHLIKTRGQQVTLRCSSQSGHNTVSWYQQALGQGPQFIFQYYREEENGRGNFPPRFSGLQFPNYSSELNVNALELDDSALYLCASSLRGQVYGYTFGSGTRLTVV.